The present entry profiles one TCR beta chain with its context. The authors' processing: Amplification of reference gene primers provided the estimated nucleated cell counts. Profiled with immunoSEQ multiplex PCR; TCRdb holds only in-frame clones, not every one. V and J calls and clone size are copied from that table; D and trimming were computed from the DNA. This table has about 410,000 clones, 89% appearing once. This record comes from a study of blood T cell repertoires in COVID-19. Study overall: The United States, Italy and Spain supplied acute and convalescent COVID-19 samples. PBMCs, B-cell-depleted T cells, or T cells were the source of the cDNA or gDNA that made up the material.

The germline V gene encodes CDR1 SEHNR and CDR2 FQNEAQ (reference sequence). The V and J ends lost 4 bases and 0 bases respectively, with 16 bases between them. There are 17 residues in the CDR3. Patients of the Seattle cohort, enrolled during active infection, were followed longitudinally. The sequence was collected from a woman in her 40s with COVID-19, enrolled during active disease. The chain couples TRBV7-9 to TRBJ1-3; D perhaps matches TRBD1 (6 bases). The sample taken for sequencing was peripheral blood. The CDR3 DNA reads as TGTGCCAGCAGCTCCCCCAGGGGACCTAACTCTGGAAACACCATATATTTT. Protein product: CASSSPRGPNSGNTIYF.